Presented here are 16 T cell receptor beta chains from one specimen sequenced in a study of human T cells and chemical hapten exposure (dated by TCRdb to the early 2020s). Library method: RACE. The data were produced on a NextSeq 500. The public reads were reprocessed in TCRdb via fastp at Q25 and MiXCR, keeping in-frame beta chains. Rows with one shared CDR3 protein collapse into an entry with the most common genes and DNA. This sample gives about 49,000 distinct CDR3 sequences in total; 9.3% of them show up just once. Less than 5% of the sample is in the top ten clones. The sample's time point label, in plain terms: patch test 1, 2 weeks after DPC sensitization. The intended sense of this specimen's treatment or condition label: therapeutic diphenylcyclopropenone sensitization with weekly scalp DPC. Sequencing was performed on whole blood, taken in connection with sensitization to the hapten diphenylcyclopropenone (DPC). The origin of the receptors is a woman in her fifties or sixties with alopecia areata. Some clones in this sample may be carry-over from other donors' samples.

The rearrangement uses TRBV29-1 and TRBJ1-1; D call uncertain. V lost 3 bases and J lost 1, with 3 bases in between. The CDR3 has 11 amino acids. CDR1 is SQVTM, CDR2 ANQGSEA, per germline. The CDR3 bases are TGCAGCGTTGAGGCGAACACTGAAGCTTTCTTT. It is translated as CSVEANTEAFF.

This clonotype appeared once. A much larger clone lies a single base off, so this may be a read error. This chain joins TRBV5-8 and TRBJ2-1; TRBD2 aligns across 9 bases. CDR1 and CDR2 (germline): SGHTS, YDEGEE. CDR3 length equals 15 residues. J gave up 7 bases and V 0 bases, and 5 bases lay outside the gene matches. CDR3 nucleotides: TGTGCCAGCAGCTTGGATAGCGGGGGCCTTAATGAGCAGTTCTTC. Translated, it gives CASSLDSGGLNEQFF.

There are many counts of this clonotype. The CDR3 here is CSAGSLSSGNTIYF. The CDR3, as DNA: TGCAGTGCGGGGAGCCTATCCTCTGGAAACACCATATATTTT. The chain employs TRBV20-1 and TRBJ1-3; the D is unclear. V was pared by 6 bases and J by 0 bases, with 12 bases between. Germline-derived CDR1 and CDR2 are DFQATT and SNEGSKA (reference sequence). CDR3 length equals 14 residues.

As concerns this clonotype: A read error is possible here, since a much larger clone lies one base away. The rearrangement uses TRBV10-3 and TRBJ2-1; unclear D gene. This CDR3 spans 11 amino acids. Germline V CDR1 and CDR2: ENHRY, SYGVKD. V dropped 8 bases and J dropped 7 bases, with 9 bases sitting between them. The CDR3 bases are TGTGCCATCGGACCAGCTAATGAGCAGTTCTTC. Encoded protein: CAIGPANEQFF.

The sample holds many counts of this clonotype. This chain joins TRBV20-1 and TRBJ2-3, with 8 bases matching TRBD2. The CDR3 totals 15 residues. Per germline, CDR1 DFQATT and CDR2 SNEGSKA (reference sequence). The junction had 9 bases not matched to a gene; V was cut back by 1 base and J by 6 bases. CDR3 bases: TGCAGTGCTAGAGGGGAGGTAGCGGGATCGGATACGCAGTATTTT. It codes for CSARGEVAGSDTQYF.

This clonotype has only a few counts. The J gene is TRBJ1-1, the V gene TRBV4-1; TRBD1 aligns across 7 bases. Unmatched junction bases numbered 13, after V lost 3 bases and J lost 6 bases. The germline V gene encodes CDR1 MGHRA and CDR2 YSYEKL. The CDR3 is 16 amino acids. The CDR3 sequence: CASSQGRQGGIAEAFF. In DNA, the CDR3 is TGCGCCAGCAGCCAGGGCAGACAGGGCGGGATTGCTGAAGCTTTCTTT.

The rearrangement uses TRBV29-1 and TRBJ2-5, with no clear D. CDR3 length: 11 amino acids. Trimming pared 3 bases from V and 5 bases from J, leaving 7 bases between. Germline CDR1 is SQVTM and CDR2 is ANQGSEA. The CDR3 loop is CSVEVMETQYF. DNA of the CDR3: TGCAGCGTTGAGGTAATGGAGACCCAGTACTTC.

On this clonotype itself: Since a much larger clone is just one base distant, this may be a read error. V and J are TRBV3-1 and TRBJ2-1; 8 positions match TRBD2. Trimming cost V 2 bases and J 12 bases; bases outside gene matches: 12. The CDR3 runs to 15 residues. Germline V gene lookup returns CDR1 LGHDT and CDR2 YNNKEL (reference sequence). CDR3 sequence reads: CASSQTTFSGDGQFF. CDR3 sequence (DNA): TGTGCCAGCAGCCAAACGACCTTTAGCGGGGATGGGCAGTTCTTC.

This clonotype showed up many times. V and J are TRBV18 and TRBJ1-1; a weak D match, TRBD1 (5 bases). This CDR3 contains 12 residues. The germline CDR1 and CDR2 sequences are KGHSH and LQKENI. V was pared by 3 bases and J by 6 bases, with 8 bases between. CDR3 nucleotide sequence: TGTGCCAGCTCACCGGGGCAGGCTGAAGCTTTCTTT. Translating it yields CASSPGQAEAFF.

This clonotype was counted many times. J is TRBJ2-5 and V is TRBV12-3 or TRBV12-4; D remains unclear. V was clipped by 3 bases and J by 3 bases, with 11 bases between them. The CDR3 extends over 14 amino acids. The CDR3 spells CASSLGRLKETQYF. CDR3 bases: TGTGCCAGCAGTTTGGGCCGGTTAAAAGAGACCCAGTACTTC.

The table lists this clonotype with many counts. This chain connects TRBV29-1 to TRBJ2-1; D assignment may be TRBD1 or TRBD2 (5 bases each). The V end lost 6 bases, the J end lost 16 bases, and 16 bases lay between the germline ends. This CDR3 has 10 amino acids. Looked up from germline, CDR1 is SQVTM and CDR2 is ANQGSEA. The CDR3 region has the DNA TGCAGCGTGGACGGGACGAGGGGATTCTTC. Protein sequence: CSVDGTRGFF.

This clonotype was seen ten or more times. Given a much more abundant clone one base away, this may be a read error. This chain connects TRBV11-2 to TRBJ1-2; D is perhaps TRBD1 (6 bases). Germline V CDR1 and CDR2: SGHAT, FQNNGV. Trimming pared 1 base from V and 8 bases from J, leaving 8 bases between. This CDR3 spans 12 amino acids. The CDR3 spells CASSLAGGGYTF. For the CDR3, the DNA is TGTGCCAGCAGCTTAGCTGGGGGCGGCTACACCTTC.

In this sample, this clonotype turned up many times. The chain combines TRBV14 with TRBJ2-7; D is ambiguous. The V gene lost 1 base and the J gene lost 2 bases, with 18 bases spanning the gap. In germline, CDR1 is SGHDN, CDR2 FVKESK. The CDR3 length is 17 residues. CDR3 nucleotide sequence: TGTGCCAGCAGCCAAGTCCCGAACTGGGATCTCACCTACGAGCAGTACTTC. Translated: CASSQVPNWDLTYEQYF. Looking up the rest from reference TRBV14 and TRBJ2-7 gives the full variable domain: EAGVTQFPSHSVIEKGQTVTLRCDPISGHDNLYWYRRVMGKEIKFLLHFVKESKQDESGMPNNRFLAERTGGTYSTLKVQPAELEDSGVYFCASSQVPNWDLTYEQYFGPGTRLTVT.

This clonotype has only a few counts. The V gene is TRBV29-1, the J gene TRBJ2-2; no reliable D call. The CDR3 runs 11 residues. Germline assignment: CDR1 SQVTM and CDR2 ANQGSEA. V lost 4 bases and J lost 2, with 2 bases in between. CDR3 DNA: TGCAGCGTTGCTAACACCGGGGAGCTGTTTTTT. Protein: CSVANTGELFF.

This clonotype was observed a handful of times. This chain connects TRBV18 to TRBJ1-1; a weak D match, TRBD1 (5 bases). In germline, CDR1 is KGHSH, CDR2 LQKENI. With 5 bases removed from V and 0 bases from J, the gap between germline ends came to 10 bases. This CDR3 is built from 14 residues. The CDR3 region has the DNA TGTGCCAGCTCATCACGACAGTTGAACACTGAAGCTTTCTTT. As protein: CASSSRQLNTEAFF.

This clonotype has only a few counts. The chain couples TRBV28 to TRBJ2-3; a weak D match, TRBD1 (6 bases). The CDR3 has 14 residues. Trimming pared 6 bases from V and 7 bases from J, leaving 17 bases between. Germline CDR1 reads MDHEN; CDR2 reads SYDVKM. Here the CDR3 reads CASSQSQGLNTQYF. The DNA for the CDR3 is TGTGCCAGCAGCCAATCACAGGGTCTGAATACGCAGTATTTT.